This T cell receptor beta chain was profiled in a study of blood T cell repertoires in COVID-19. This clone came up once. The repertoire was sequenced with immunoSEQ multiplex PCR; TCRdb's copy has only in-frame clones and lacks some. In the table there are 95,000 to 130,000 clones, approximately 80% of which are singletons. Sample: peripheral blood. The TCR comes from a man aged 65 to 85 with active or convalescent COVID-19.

The CDR3 sequence: CASSEVGRGKYNEQFF. As DNA, the CDR3 is TGCGCCAGCAGTGAGGTTGGGCGGGGGAAATACAATGAGCAGTTCTTC. The rearrangement links TRBV10-2 to TRBJ2-1; 7 bases fit TRBD2. The germline CDR1 and CDR2 sequences are WSHSY and SAAADI. The CDR3 loop spans 16 amino acids. The ends lost 2 bases at V and 4 bases at J; junction bases unmatched: 8.